A single T cell receptor beta chain is shown here with its context. What it recognizes is unknown. The data are from a study of OX40 agonist ivuxolimab in advanced cancers. Sequencing was performed with immunoSEQ multiplex PCR; in TCRdb, only in-frame clones are kept and a portion is missing. This sample has about 52,000 clones; approximately 87% occur once, and the top ten carry 6.7%. CDR3 length: 16 residues. V lost 4 bases to trimming and J lost 4 bases; unmatched junction nucleotides: 9. Germline V CDR1 and CDR2: LGHNA, YNFKEQ. Findings of the study overall: Both blood CD4+ and CD8+ T cells showed clonal growth by week 6 at 0.1 to 3.0 mg/kg.

The specimen was CD4+ or CD8+ T cells sorted from blood, collected in a trial of the OX40 agonist ivuxolimab. The TCR originated in an adult with an advanced solid tumor such as melanoma, head and neck, liver or kidney cancer. The V gene is TRBV4-2, the J gene TRBJ1-5, with TRBD1 matching 8 bases. The CDR3 reads CASSPIGTGPNQPQHF. The CDR3 nucleotides read TGTGCCAGCAGCCCCATCGGGACAGGCCCAAATCAGCCCCAGCATTTT.